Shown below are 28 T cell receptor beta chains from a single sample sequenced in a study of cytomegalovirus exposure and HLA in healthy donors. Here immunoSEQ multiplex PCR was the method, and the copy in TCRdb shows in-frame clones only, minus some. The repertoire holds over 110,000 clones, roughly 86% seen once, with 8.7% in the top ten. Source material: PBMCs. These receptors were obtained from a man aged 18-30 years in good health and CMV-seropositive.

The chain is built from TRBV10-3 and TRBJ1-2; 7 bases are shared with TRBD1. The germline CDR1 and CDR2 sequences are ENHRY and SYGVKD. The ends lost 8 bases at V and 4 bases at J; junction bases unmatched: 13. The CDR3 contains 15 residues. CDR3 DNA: TGTGCCATCTCCCAAACCGGGACAGCGATCTATGGCTACACCTTC. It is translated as CAISQTGTAIYGYTF.

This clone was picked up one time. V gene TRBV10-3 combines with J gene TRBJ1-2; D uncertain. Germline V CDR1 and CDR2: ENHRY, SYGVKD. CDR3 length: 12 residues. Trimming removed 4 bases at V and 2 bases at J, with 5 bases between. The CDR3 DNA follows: TGTGCCATCAGTGGAGGGAACTATGGCTACACCTTC. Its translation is CAISGGNYGYTF.

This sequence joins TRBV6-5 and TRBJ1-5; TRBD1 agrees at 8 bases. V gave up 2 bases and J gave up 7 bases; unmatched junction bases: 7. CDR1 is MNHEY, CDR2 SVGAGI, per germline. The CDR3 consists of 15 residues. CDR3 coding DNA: TGTGCCAGCAGTTACACGACAGGGGCTGGACAGCCCCAGCATTTT. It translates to CASSYTTGAGQPQHF.

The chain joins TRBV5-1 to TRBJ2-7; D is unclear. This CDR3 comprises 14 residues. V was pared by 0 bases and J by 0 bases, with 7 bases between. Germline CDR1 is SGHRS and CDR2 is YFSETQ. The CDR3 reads CASSLEAGSYEQYF. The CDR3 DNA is TGCGCCAGCAGCTTGGAAGCAGGCTCCTACGAGCAGTACTTC.

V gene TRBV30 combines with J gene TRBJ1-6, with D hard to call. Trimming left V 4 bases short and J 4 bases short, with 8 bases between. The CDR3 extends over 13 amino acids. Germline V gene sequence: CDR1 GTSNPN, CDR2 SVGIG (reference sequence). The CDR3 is CAWTNEYNSPLHF. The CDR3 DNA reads TGTGCCTGGACTAATGAGTATAATTCACCCCTCCACTTT.

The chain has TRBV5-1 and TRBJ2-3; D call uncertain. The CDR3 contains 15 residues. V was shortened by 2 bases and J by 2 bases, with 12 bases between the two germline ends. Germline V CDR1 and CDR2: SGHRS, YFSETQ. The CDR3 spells CASSFLSGFTDTQYF. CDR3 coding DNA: TGCGCCAGCAGCTTTCTATCCGGGTTCACAGATACGCAGTATTTT.

The CDR3 DNA reads TGTGCCAGCAGTGCCCCGACAGGGAGGATTAGCATTCAGTACTTC. It specifies CASSAPTGRISIQYF. This sequence joins TRBV2 and TRBJ2-4; possible D gene TRBD1, 7 bases. This CDR3 contains 15 residues. V gave up 4 bases and J gave up 9 bases, with 19 bases separating them. CDR1 and CDR2 (germline): SNHLY, FYNNEI. Full variable domain (remainder filled in from reference TRBV2 and TRBJ2-4): EPEVTQTPSHQVTQMGQEVILRCVPISNHLYFYWYRQILGQKVEFLVSFYNNEISEKSEIFDDQFSVERPDGSNFTLKIRSTKLEDSAMYFCASSAPTGRISIQYFGAGTRLSVL.

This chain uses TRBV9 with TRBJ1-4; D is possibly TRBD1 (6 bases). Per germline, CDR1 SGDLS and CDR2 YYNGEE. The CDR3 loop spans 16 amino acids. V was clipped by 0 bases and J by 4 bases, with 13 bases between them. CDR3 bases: TGTGCCAGCAGCGTAGAGAGGGGGTCCGGTAATGAAAAACTGTTTTTT. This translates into CASSVERGSGNEKLFF.

CDR3 nucleotides: TGTGCCAGCAGCTTATCTCACACCTACAATGAGCAGTTCTTC. Amino acid sequence: CASSLSHTYNEQFF. V is TRBV13 and J is TRBJ2-1, with D unresolved. V was trimmed by 2 bases and J by 2 bases, leaving 7 bases between them. Germline loops: CDR1 PRHDT, CDR2 FYEKMQ (reference sequence). The CDR3 consists of 14 residues.

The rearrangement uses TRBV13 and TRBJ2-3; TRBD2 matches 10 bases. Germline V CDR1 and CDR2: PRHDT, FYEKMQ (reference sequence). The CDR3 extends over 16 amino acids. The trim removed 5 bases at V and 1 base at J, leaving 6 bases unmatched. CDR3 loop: CASSQRLAGGTDTQYF. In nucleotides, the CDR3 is TGTGCCAGCAGCCAGCGACTAGCGGGTGGCACAGATACGCAGTATTTT.

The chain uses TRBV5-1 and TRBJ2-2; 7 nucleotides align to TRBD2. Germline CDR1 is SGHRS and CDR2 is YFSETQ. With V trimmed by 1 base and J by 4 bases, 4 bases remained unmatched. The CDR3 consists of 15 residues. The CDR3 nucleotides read TGCGCCAGCAGCTTGTCGGGGGAGGGCACCGGGGAGCTGTTTTTT. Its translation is CASSLSGEGTGELFF.

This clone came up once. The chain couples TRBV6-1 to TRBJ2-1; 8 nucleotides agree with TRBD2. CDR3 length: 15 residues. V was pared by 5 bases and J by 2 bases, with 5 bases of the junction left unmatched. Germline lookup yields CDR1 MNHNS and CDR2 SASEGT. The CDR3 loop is CASSSTSEAYNEQFF. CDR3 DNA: TGTGCCAGCAGTTCGACTAGCGAGGCCTACAATGAGCAGTTCTTC.

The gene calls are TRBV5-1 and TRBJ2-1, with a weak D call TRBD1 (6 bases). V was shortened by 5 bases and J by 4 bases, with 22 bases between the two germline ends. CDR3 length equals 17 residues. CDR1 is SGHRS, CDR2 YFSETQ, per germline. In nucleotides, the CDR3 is TGCGCCAGCAGAAGATCACAGGGTTCCCAGACGTACAATGAGCAGTTCTTC. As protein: CASRRSQGSQTYNEQFF. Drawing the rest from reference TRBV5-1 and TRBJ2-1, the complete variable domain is KAGVTQTPRYLIKTRGQQVTLSCSPISGHRSVSWYQQTPGQGLQFLFEYFSETQRNKGNFPGRFSGRQFSNSRSEMNVSTLELGDSALYLCASRRSQGSQTYNEQFFGPGTRLTVL.

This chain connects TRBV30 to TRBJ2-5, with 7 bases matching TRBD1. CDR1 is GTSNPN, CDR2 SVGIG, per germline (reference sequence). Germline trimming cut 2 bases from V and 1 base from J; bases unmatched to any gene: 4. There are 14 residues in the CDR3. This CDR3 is CAWSPTGTQETQYF. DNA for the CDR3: TGTGCCTGGAGTCCGACAGGGACCCAAGAGACCCAGTACTTC.

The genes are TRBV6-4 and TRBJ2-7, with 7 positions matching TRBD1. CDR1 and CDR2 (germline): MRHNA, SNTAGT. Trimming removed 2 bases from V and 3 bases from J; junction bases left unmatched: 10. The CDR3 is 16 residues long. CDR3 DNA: TGTGCCAGCAGTGACCCCGACAACAGGGACAGCTACGAGCAGTACTTC. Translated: CASSDPDNRDSYEQYF.

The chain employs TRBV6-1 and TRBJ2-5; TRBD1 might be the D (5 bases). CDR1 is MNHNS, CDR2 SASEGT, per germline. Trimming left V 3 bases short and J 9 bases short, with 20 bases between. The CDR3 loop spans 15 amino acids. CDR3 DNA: TGTGCCAGCAGTGAGGTACCAGGGTCAATGGGGTCCCAGTACTTC. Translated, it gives CASSEVPGSMGSQYF.

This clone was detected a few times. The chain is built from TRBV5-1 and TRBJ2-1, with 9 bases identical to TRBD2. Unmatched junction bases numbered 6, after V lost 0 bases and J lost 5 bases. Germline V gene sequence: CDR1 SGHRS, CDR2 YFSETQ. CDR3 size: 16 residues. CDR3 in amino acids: CASSLALAGDNNEQFF. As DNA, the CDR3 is TGCGCCAGCAGCTTGGCATTAGCGGGGGACAACAATGAGCAGTTCTTC.

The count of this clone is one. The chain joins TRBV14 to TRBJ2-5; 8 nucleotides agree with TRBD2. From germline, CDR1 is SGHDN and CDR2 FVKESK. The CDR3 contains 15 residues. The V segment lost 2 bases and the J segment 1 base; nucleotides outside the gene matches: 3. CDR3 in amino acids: CASSQLGTSQETQYF. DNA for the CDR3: TGTGCCAGCAGCCAACTTGGGACTAGCCAAGAGACCCAGTACTTC.

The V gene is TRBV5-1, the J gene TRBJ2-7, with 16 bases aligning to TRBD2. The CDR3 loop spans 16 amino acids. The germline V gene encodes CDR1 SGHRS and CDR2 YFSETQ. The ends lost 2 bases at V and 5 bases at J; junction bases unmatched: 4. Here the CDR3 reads CASSLGTSGGANEQYF. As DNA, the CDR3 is TGCGCCAGCAGCTTAGGGACTAGCGGGGGGGCCAACGAGCAGTACTTC.

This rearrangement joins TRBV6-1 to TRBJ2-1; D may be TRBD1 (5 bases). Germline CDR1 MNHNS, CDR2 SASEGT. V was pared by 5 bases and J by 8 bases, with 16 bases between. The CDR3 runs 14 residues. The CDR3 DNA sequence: TGTGCCAGCAGTTTTACGCAGGGTATTGATGAGCAGTTCTTC. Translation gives CASSFTQGIDEQFF.

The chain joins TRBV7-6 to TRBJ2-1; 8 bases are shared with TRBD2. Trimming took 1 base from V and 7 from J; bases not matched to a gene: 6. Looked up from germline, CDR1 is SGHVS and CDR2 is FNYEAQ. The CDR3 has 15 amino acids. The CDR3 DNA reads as TGTGCCAGCAGCTTAGTCGGCGGGAGGATTAATGAGCAGTTCTTC. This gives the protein CASSLVGGRINEQFF.

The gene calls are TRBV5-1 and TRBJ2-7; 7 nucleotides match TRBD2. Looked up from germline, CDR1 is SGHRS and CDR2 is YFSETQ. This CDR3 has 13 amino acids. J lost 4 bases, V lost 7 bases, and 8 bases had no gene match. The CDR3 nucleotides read TGCGCCAGCGGGAGGGACGACAGTTACGAGCAGTACTTC. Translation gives CASGRDDSYEQYF.

The CDR3 DNA sequence: TGTGCCAGCAGCTTTAACCAGGGTAATCAGCCCCAGCATTTT. It specifies CASSFNQGNQPQHF. This chain connects TRBV7-8 to TRBJ1-5, with D tentatively TRBD1 (5 bases). V was clipped by 3 bases and J by 4 bases, with 10 bases between them. The germline V gene encodes CDR1 SGHVS and CDR2 FQNEAQ. This CDR3 region has 14 residues.

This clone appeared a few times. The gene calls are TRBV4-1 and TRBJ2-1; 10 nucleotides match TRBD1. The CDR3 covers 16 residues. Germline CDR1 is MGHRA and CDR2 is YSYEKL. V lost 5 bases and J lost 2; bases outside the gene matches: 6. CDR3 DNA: TGCGCCAGCAGCTTGCCCGGGACAGGGGCCTACAATGAGCAGTTCTTC. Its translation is CASSLPGTGAYNEQFF.

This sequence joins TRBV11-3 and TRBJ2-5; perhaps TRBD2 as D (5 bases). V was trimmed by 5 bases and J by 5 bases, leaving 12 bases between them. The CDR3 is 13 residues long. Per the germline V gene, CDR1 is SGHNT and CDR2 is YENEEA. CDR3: CASSNERLETQYF. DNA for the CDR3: TGTGCCAGCAGCAATGAGCGGTTGGAGACCCAGTACTTC.

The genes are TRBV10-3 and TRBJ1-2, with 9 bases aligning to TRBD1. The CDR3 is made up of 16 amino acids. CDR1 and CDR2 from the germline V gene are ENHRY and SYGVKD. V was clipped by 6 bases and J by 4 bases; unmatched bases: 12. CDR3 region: CAIRVWRDRDFYGYTF. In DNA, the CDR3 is TGTGCCATCAGAGTTTGGCGGGACAGGGATTTCTATGGCTACACCTTC.

As DNA, the CDR3 is TGTGCCAGCAGTTACTCCGCGGGAGGCACCGGGGAGCTGTTTTTT. It codes for CASSYSAGGTGELFF. The gene calls are TRBV6-5 and TRBJ2-2; 8 bases fit TRBD2. The V segment lost 0 bases and the J segment 4 bases; nucleotides outside the gene matches: 1. The germline gives CDR1 MNHEY, CDR2 SVGAGI. This CDR3 has 15 amino acids.

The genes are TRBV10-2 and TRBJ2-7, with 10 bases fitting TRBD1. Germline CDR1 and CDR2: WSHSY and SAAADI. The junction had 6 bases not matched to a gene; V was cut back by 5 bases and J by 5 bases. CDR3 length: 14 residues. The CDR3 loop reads CASSSGTGVNEQYF. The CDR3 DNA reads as TGCGCCAGCAGTTCCGGGACAGGGGTAAACGAGCAGTACTTC.